This T cell receptor beta chain was sequenced during a study of T cell changes during pregnancy in multiple sclerosis. The sample holds one count of this clone. The CDR3 extends over 13 amino acids. V shed 4 bases and J 4 bases; nucleotides not matched to a gene: 1. Germline loops: CDR1 LGHNT, CDR2 FRNRAP. TCRdb keeps only in-frame clones here, not all; method: immunoSEQ multiplex PCR. The sample shows 55,000 to 75,000 clones, roughly nine tenths of them seen only once. The chain links TRBV12-5 to TRBJ2-5, with TRBD1 identical over 9 bases. The sequencing here drew on peripheral blood, taken after pregnancy. The sequence came from a female donor with multiple sclerosis, enrolled in a pregnancy study. The CDR3 nucleotides read TGTGCTAGTGGTTGGGGACAGGGAGAGACCCAGTACTTC. Translating it yields CASGWGQGETQYF.